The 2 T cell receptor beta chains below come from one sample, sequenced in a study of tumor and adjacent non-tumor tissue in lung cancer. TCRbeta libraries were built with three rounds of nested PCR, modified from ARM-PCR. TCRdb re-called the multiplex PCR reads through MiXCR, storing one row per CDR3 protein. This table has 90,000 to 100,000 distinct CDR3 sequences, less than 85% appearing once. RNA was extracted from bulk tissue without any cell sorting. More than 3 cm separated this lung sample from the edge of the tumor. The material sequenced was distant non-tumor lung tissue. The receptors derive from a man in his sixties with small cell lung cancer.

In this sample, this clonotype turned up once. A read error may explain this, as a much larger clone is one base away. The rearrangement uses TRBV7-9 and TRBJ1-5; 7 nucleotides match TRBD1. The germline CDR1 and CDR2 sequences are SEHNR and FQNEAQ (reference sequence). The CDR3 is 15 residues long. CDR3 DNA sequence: TGTGCCAGCAGCGTCGGACAGGCGGAGGGTCAGCCCCATCATTTT. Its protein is CASSVGQAEGQPHHF.

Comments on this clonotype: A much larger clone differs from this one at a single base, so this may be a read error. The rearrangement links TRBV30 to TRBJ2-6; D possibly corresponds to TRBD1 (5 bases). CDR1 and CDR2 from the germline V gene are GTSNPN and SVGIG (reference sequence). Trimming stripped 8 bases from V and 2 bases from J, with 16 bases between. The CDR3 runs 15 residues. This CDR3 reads CARASQGTGANVLTF. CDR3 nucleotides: TGTGCCCGGGCCTCTCAGGGCACTGGGGCCAACGTCCTGACTTTC.